This TCR beta chain was profiled in a study of vaccination and CD4 T cells after COVID-19 (dated by TCRdb to the early 2020s). Regarding the research as a whole: Convalescent patients had a positive SARS-CoV-2 result on nasal swab PCR, and of these patients, several had mild disease and one had severe disease. Culture stimuli were overlapping spike peptide pools from SARS-CoV-2 and from the common cold coronaviruses HCoV-NL63, HCoV-OC43 and HCoV-229E. Post-COVID blood samples were collected from convalescent patients a median of roughly 100 days after diagnosis, with a range of about 30 to 180 days. In control cultures, a CEFX viral epitope pool was used as positive control, an HIV-1 Nef peptide pool was used as negative control, or no peptide was added. Each participant got two doses of either the Pfizer-BioNTech BNT162b2 vaccine (n=8) or the Moderna mRNA-1273 vaccine (n=2). Six males and four females were included in the convalescent cohort, with two Hispanic individuals, seven Caucasians, two Asians and one multiracial person represented. The spike-specific CD4+ TCR repertoire was compared before and after mRNA vaccination in 10 to 11 COVID-19 convalescent patients and a few infection-naive healthy vaccine recipients. Post-vaccine blood samples were taken a median of 72 days after the second vaccine dose, with a range of 14 to 241 days.

The sample's treatment or condition, from its label and the paper: approximately nine-day PBMC culture with coronavirus spike peptide pools or control peptides (ViraFEST assay). The study used the ViraFEST assay, which expanded antigen-specific T cells with peptide pools and then identified expanded clonotypes by TCR sequencing. The convalescent patients' positive SARS-CoV-2 PCR tests were from March to December 2020, which was before the Alpha, Beta and Delta variants emerged in the United States. PBMCs were cultured at approximately 2.1 million per well in IMDM supplemented with roughly 5% human AB serum and about 10 IU/ml IL-2, with about 10 ug/ml peptide pools added. On days 3 and 7, half of the culture medium was replaced with fresh IL-2-containing medium. Once the cells had been in culture for over nine days, the EasySep CD4+ T cell isolation kit was used to isolate CD4+ T cells by negative selection. Ficoll-Paque Plus gradient centrifugation was used to isolate PBMCs from whole blood, and the isolated PBMCs were then either used fresh or cryopreserved at -140C. Triplicate wells were generally used for each culture condition.

What the work shows at the level of the full study, not this receptor alone: The median number of SARS-CoV-2-reactive clonotypes rose from 21 after infection to 38 after vaccination, but the change was not significant. Of the vaccine-specific clones found in convalescent patients, nearly all (304 of 307) were mono-reactive for SARS-CoV-2 spike instead of being cross-reactive with common cold coronaviruses. Relatively few convalescent patients were included in the study, and early timepoints after natural infection were not analyzed. In convalescent patients, a median around 84% of post-vaccine SARS-CoV-2-reactive clones were detected only after vaccination, and vaccine-specific priming was suggested by this finding.

As regards this clonotype: What this receptor recognizes is not known. Base qualities are not at hand, and no much larger clone is one base apart.

Library construction relied on PCR. DNA from cultured CD4+ T cells was subjected to TCR sequencing with the Oncomine TCR Beta short-read assay at the Johns Hopkins FTIC core. Genomic DNA was extracted from the cultured CD4+ T cells with the QIAamp micro DNA kit. The Oncomine TCR Beta libraries from cultured CD4+ T cells were pooled using unique dual indexes and then sequenced on an Illumina iSeq 100. In the paper's pipeline: Non-productive sequences were filtered out, and CDR3s that did not start with C, did not end with F or W, or were shorter than 7 amino acids were discarded. The MANAFEST web application identified antigen-specific clonotypes by comparing peptide-stimulated wells against reference wells and other culture wells. To be called positive, a clone needed an FDR below 0.05, an odds ratio above 5, and a productive frequency above 0.1% in at least two of three replicate wells. A clonotype counted as cross-reactive if it showed significant expansion both in the SARS-CoV-2 spike wells and in at least one common cold coronavirus spike condition. Using R version 3.6.1, CDR3 homology was evaluated through Levenshtein distances (stringdist) along with unrooted phylogenetic trees (ape). The public reads were run again by TCRdb, first through fastp at Q25 and then through MiXCR, and only productive beta chains were kept. One record per CDR3 amino acid sequence lists the most common genes and DNA. TCRdb, not the original authors, processed these V and J calls. The sample table lists around 15,000 distinct CDR3 sequences, 48% of them with a count of one. The ten largest account for about 16% of the sample.

The receptor comes from a human donor who had recovered from COVID-19. The sample consisted of CD4+ T cells from blood, cultured in vitro, taken before SARS-CoV-2 vaccination.

The sequence in DNA is TGTGCCAGCGCCCGGACTAGCGGGAGTGTCTCCTACGAGCAGTACTTC. Its protein reads: CASARTSGSVSYEQYF. The chain is encoded by TRBV6-2 or TRBV6-3 joined to TRBJ2-7; 13 middle bases align to TRBD2. V lost 8 bases and J lost 0 bases, and the count of bases not matched to a germline gene is 7. The CDR1 and CDR2 encoded by the germline V gene are MNHEY and SVGEGT. The CDR3 contains 16 residues, cysteine and phenylalanine counted. Solely the CDR3 DNA is kept, with 48 bases framed from the first base.